The source of this T cell receptor (beta chain) is a study of radiotherapy plus CTLA-4 blockade in lung cancer (dated by TCRdb to 2016 to 2019). General notes on the study: Among the enrolled patients, approximately 18% had an objective response, and less than 40% reached disease control. Overall study results and their limits: TCR clones derived from tumors expanded in peripheral blood after treatment with radiotherapy and ipilimumab. The strongest predictors of response were reported to be early dynamic shifts in blood T cell clones along with a rise in serum interferon-beta following radiation.

To prepare the library, the immunoSEQ multiplex PCR assay was applied. Entries here come from immuneACCESS through TCRdb and include only in-frame sequences with V and J called. Some clones fail to appear in such tables; in the studies checked, an unresolved V gene covers under half of the shortfall, and the cause of the remainder is unknown. The sample table holds tens of thousands of clones, of which more than 80% were seen once. Together, the top ten hold 5.8% of the sample. Regarding this clone: What this receptor recognizes is not known. No base quality values were provided; no much bigger clone lies one nucleotide off.

The study evaluated CTLA-4 blockade (ipilimumab) given together with focal radiation therapy in patients who had chemo-refractory metastatic non-small-cell lung cancer. The CDR3 covers 13 residues, taking in both the cysteine and the phenylalanine. Only CDR3 DNA remains: 39 bases, in frame from the first base. V sheds 0 bases and J sheds 5 bases, leaving 9 bases between their ends. The germline V gene gives CDR1 as SGHRS and CDR2 as YFSETQ. The TCR comes from a human donor with non-small cell lung cancer who had stable disease on radiotherapy plus ipilimumab. The V and J genes are TRBV5-1 and TRBJ2-7; the D gene cannot be named for sure. The sample consisted of peripheral blood, taken from a patient treated with radiotherapy plus ipilimumab. The CDR3 reads as follows: CASSLGSMDEQYF. The DNA is TGCGCCAGCAGCTTGGGTAGTATGGACGAGCAGTACTTC.